One sample yielded the 21 T cell receptor beta chains listed below, sequenced in a study of early T cells in non-severe SARS-CoV-2 infection. One entry per CDR3 protein results from TCRdb running MiXCR on the 5' RACE reads. The sample consists of 55,000 to 65,000 distinct CDR3 sequences, roughly an eighth of them appearing once. Material: whole blood, obtained at baseline. The receptors come from an adult who was a healthcare worker with PCR-confirmed SARS-CoV-2 infection or an uninfected control (not recorded which).

The chain's CDR3 is CASSFTANYGYTF. The CDR3 nucleotides read TGTGCCAGCAGTTTTACAGCTAACTATGGCTACACCTTC. This chain connects TRBV27 to TRBJ1-2, with D unresolved. CDR3 length: 13 residues. Trimming removed 3 bases from V and 0 bases from J, with 5 bases in between. Germline CDR1 MNHEY, CDR2 SMNVEV (reference sequence).

This clonotype was seen repeatedly, ten times or more. The chain joins TRBV30 to TRBJ1-5; TRBD1 might be the D (6 bases). The CDR3 contains 14 residues. In germline, CDR1 is GTSNPN, CDR2 SVGIG (reference sequence). V shed 1 base and J shed 4 bases, with 11 bases lying between them. The CDR3 protein is CAWSAGRGNQPQHF. The CDR3, as DNA: TGTGCCTGGAGTGCGGGCAGGGGAAATCAGCCCCAGCATTTT.

The chain combines TRBV7-6 with TRBJ2-5; unclear D gene. CDR3 length equals 13 residues. V was trimmed by 4 bases and J by 3 bases, leaving 9 bases between them. CDR1 and CDR2 from the germline V gene are SGHVS and FNYEAQ. The CDR3 spells CASSSFIEETQYF. The CDR3 DNA follows: TGTGCCAGCAGCTCTTTTATAGAAGAGACCCAGTACTTC.

At least ten counts were recorded for this clonotype. V and J are TRBV6-6 and TRBJ2-3; D unclear. There are 13 residues in the CDR3. V dropped 4 bases and J dropped 3 bases, with 8 bases sitting between them. Germline assignment: CDR1 MNHNY and CDR2 SVGAGI (reference sequence). Here the CDR3 reads CASSSLLTDTQYF. Here the CDR3 DNA reads TGTGCCAGCAGTTCCCTGTTGACAGATACGCAGTATTTT.

The chain couples TRBV6-2 or TRBV6-3 to TRBJ2-7; 7 bases fit TRBD1. CDR1 is MNHEY and CDR2 is SVGEGT in the germline V gene. The CDR3 runs to 13 residues. Trimming took 4 bases from V and 7 from J; bases not matched to a gene: 7. DNA for the CDR3: TGTGCCAGCAGTTCCACCGACAGGGTGGAGCAGTACTTC. Its protein is CASSSTDRVEQYF.

This clonotype was found many times. CDR3 residues: CASSWTSGRVRYNEQFF. CDR3 nucleotides: TGTGCCAGCAGTTGGACTAGCGGGAGGGTCCGCTACAATGAGCAGTTCTTC. The rearrangement joins TRBV6-2 or TRBV6-3 to TRBJ2-1, with 15 nucleotides matching TRBD2. The CDR3 length is 17 residues. Trimming at V came to 4 bases and at J to 3 bases, leaving 4 bases not matched to a gene. Per the germline V gene, CDR1 is MNHEY and CDR2 is SVGEGT.

This chain uses TRBV6-5 with TRBJ1-1, with TRBD1 as a possible D gene (6 bases). V was shortened by 3 bases and J by 2 bases, with 10 bases between the two germline ends. The CDR3 is made up of 14 amino acids. In germline, CDR1 is MNHEY, CDR2 SVGAGI. CDR3: CASSYGGPNTEAFF. The CDR3 DNA sequence: TGTGCCAGCAGTTATGGGGGCCCAAACACTGAAGCTTTCTTT.

This clonotype has a handful of counts. The chain couples TRBV30 to TRBJ2-7; D is ambiguous. CDR3 length equals 13 residues. CDR1 GTSNPN and CDR2 SVGIG come from the germline V gene (reference sequence). V lost 2 bases to trimming and J lost 7 bases, with 15 bases between them. The CDR3 region has the DNA TGTGCCTGGAGTACTGGACCTCCCGGGGAGCAGTACTTC. The encoded protein is CAWSTGPPGEQYF.

The chain carries TRBV28 and TRBJ2-1; 8 bases are a match to TRBD2. V lost 4 bases to trimming and J lost 9 bases; unmatched junction nucleotides: 11. The germline gives CDR1 MDHEN, CDR2 SYDVKM. The length of the CDR3 is 15 residues. In DNA, the CDR3 is TGTGCCAGCAGTTACCTAACGGGAGGGCCGGTTGAGCAGTTCTTC. Its translation is CASSYLTGGPVEQFF.

The genes are TRBV20-1 and TRBJ2-1, with 11 bases aligning to TRBD2. This CDR3 is 14 amino acids long. The germline V gene has CDR1 DFQATT and CDR2 SNEGSKA (reference sequence). V trimming: 6 bases; J trimming: 13 bases; junction bases outside the gene matches: 14. CDR3 region: CSAPQLLAGGLQFF. Here the CDR3 DNA reads TGCAGTGCCCCCCAGCTGCTAGCGGGGGGCCTCCAGTTCTTC.

The J gene is TRBJ1-6, the V gene TRBV7-2; TRBD1 aligns across 9 bases. V trimming: 0 bases; J trimming: 6 bases; junction bases outside the gene matches: 9. The CDR3 totals 18 residues. The V gene's germline CDR1 is SGHTA and CDR2 FQGNSA. CDR3 bases: TGTGCCAGCAGCTTAGCGTCGGGACAGGGATATGGTAATTCACCCCTCCACTTT. Amino acids: CASSLASGQGYGNSPLHF.

This clonotype occurred a few times. This chain connects TRBV7-8 to TRBJ2-1; D is unclear. V lost 5 bases to trimming and J lost 5 bases, with 19 bases between them. This CDR3 region has 16 residues. Germline CDR1 reads SGHVS; CDR2 reads FQNEAQ. The CDR3 protein is CASSPPWAVKDNEQFF. For the CDR3, the DNA is TGTGCCAGCAGCCCCCCCTGGGCAGTCAAAGACAATGAGCAGTTCTTC.

There are a few counts of this clonotype. The rearrangement uses TRBV6-5 and TRBJ2-1, with D possibly being TRBD2 (6 bases). The CDR3 consists of 13 residues. Trimming took 7 bases from V and 10 from J, leaving 17 bases between them. The V gene's germline CDR1 is MNHEY and CDR2 SVGAGI. The CDR3 DNA is TGTGCCAGCACCCAGAGGGCGGGAAGGGAGCAGTTCTTC. Its protein product is CASTQRAGREQFF.

This clonotype was picked up a small number of times. J is TRBJ2-2 and V is TRBV27; a weak D match, TRBD1 (6 bases). Trimming took off 6 bases at V and 0 bases at J, with 8 bases between the two ends. This CDR3 spans 14 amino acids. From germline, CDR1 is MNHEY and CDR2 SMNVEV (reference sequence). Here the CDR3 reads CASSRTANTGELFF. In DNA, the CDR3 is TGTGCCAGCAGCCGGACAGCGAACACCGGGGAGCTGTTTTTT.

This clonotype was seen more than once but under ten times. DNA for the CDR3: TGTGCCACTTTCTCTCCTACGGATTCCTACGAGCAGTACTTC. This gives the protein CATFSPTDSYEQYF. This rearrangement joins TRBV6-2 or TRBV6-3 to TRBJ2-7; no reliable D call. CDR1 and CDR2 (germline): MNHEY, SVGEGT. V was pared by 10 bases and J by 1 base, with 17 bases between. The CDR3 length is 14 residues.

The chain recombines TRBV6-2 or TRBV6-3 with TRBJ2-7, with 7 bases lining up with TRBD2. J gave up 7 bases and V 0 bases, and 0 bases lay outside the gene matches. The CDR3 is made up of 12 amino acids. The germline gives CDR1 MNHEY, CDR2 SVGEGT. Here the CDR3 reads CASSYSGGEQYF. Here the CDR3 DNA reads TGTGCCAGCAGTTACTCGGGGGGGGAGCAGTACTTC.

This clonotype has only a few counts. The rearrangement joins TRBV6-5 to TRBJ1-1, with D uncertain. There are 13 residues in the CDR3. The germline V and J ends were trimmed by 10 bases and 2 bases, with 14 bases remaining between them. CDR1 is MNHEY, CDR2 SVGAGI, per germline. The CDR3 loop reads CATRLGGNTEAFF. The CDR3 DNA is TGTGCCACCCGACTCGGAGGAAACACTGAAGCTTTCTTT.

Only a few counts were recorded for this clonotype. This rearrangement joins TRBV28 to TRBJ2-2; TRBD2 aligns across 14 bases. Trimming took 4 bases from V and 2 from J; bases not matched to a gene: 15. The CDR3 covers 21 residues. Germline V CDR1 and CDR2: MDHEN, SYDVKM. The chain's CDR3 is CASSSPGLAGVSSPNTGELFF. CDR3 sequence (DNA): TGTGCCAGCAGTTCGCCGGGACTAGCGGGAGTATCCTCCCCAAACACCGGGGAGCTGTTTTTT.

To note about this clonotype: An end of the junction differs from the germline gene, which may be a read error. The CDR3 reads CASSSPLSGELFF. The CDR3 region has the DNA TGTGCCAGCTCATCACCCCTGTCCGGGGAGCTGTTTTTT. The chain carries TRBV18 and TRBJ2-2; D not certain. CDR1 and CDR2 from the germline V gene are KGHSH and LQKENI. This CDR3 is built from 13 residues.

This clonotype was counted only a few times. The chain couples TRBV7-9 to TRBJ2-1; TRBD2 is a possible D gene (5 bases). The germline V gene encodes CDR1 SEHNR and CDR2 FQNEAQ (reference sequence). V lost 4 bases and J lost 2, with 15 bases in between. The CDR3 is 16 amino acids. Here the CDR3 reads CASSSLLASPYNEQFF. The CDR3, as DNA: TGTGCCAGCAGCTCGCTCCTAGCCTCCCCCTACAATGAGCAGTTCTTC.

This CDR3 is CASGGGAYNEQFF. The CDR3 DNA follows: TGTGCCAGCGGGGGGGGTGCTTACAATGAGCAGTTCTTC. The chain combines TRBV3-1 with TRBJ2-1, with 7 bases lining up with TRBD2. Per the germline V gene, CDR1 is LGHDT and CDR2 is YNNKEL (reference sequence). J was trimmed by 4 bases and V by 8 bases; bases with no gene match: 5. The CDR3 is 13 amino acids.